Listed below are T cell receptor beta chains from one sample, sequenced in a study of long-term antiretroviral therapy in people with HIV. TCRdb's copy holds only in-frame clones and misses some; the assay was immunoSEQ multiplex PCR. The table records about 48,000 clones, about 81% of them present only once. Sample: unsorted PBMCs, taken 0.8 years after starting antiretroviral therapy. The source is a woman in her late teens or twenties with HIV. Both conserved end residues are part of each CDR3. A D gene is named only where the DNA matches it firmly. The size field is filled for only some rows; it gives once, few, many or a size class.

clone size: once
D gene: NA
J gene: TRBJ2-7
V gene: TRBV27
CDR3 protein: CASSLGAGRGTYEQYF
CDR3 DNA: TGTGCCAGCAGTTTAGGTGCGGGCCGAGGGACCTACGAGCAGTACTTC

clone size: few
D gene: NA
J gene: TRBJ1-2
V gene: TRBV9
CDR3 protein: CASSVQGVDGYTF
CDR3 DNA: TGTGCCAGCAGCGTCCAGGGAGTTGATGGCTACACCTTC

clone size: NA
D gene: NA
J gene: TRBJ2-5
V gene: TRBV2
CDR3 protein: CASRNPLMRATQYF
CDR3 DNA: TGTGCCAGCAGAAACCCGTTGATGCGAGCGACCCAGTACTTC

clone size: NA
D gene: NA
J gene: TRBJ2-2
V gene: TRBV9
CDR3 protein: CASSPRFFENTGELFF
CDR3 DNA: TGTGCCAGCAGCCCCCGCTTTTTTGAGAACACCGGGGAGCTGTTTTTT

clone size: NA
D gene: NA
J gene: TRBJ2-4
V gene: TRBV29-1
CDR3 protein: CSGRNDLQTIQYF
CDR3 DNA: TGCAGCGGCAGGAATGATCTCCAGACAATTCAGTACTTC

clone size: NA
D gene: NA
J gene: TRBJ1-1
V gene: TRBV27
CDR3 protein: CASSFGRVGYTEAFF
CDR3 DNA: TGTGCCAGCAGTTTTGGTAGGGTAGGGTACACTGAAGCTTTCTTT

clone size: NA
D gene: TRBD2
J gene: TRBJ2-7
V gene: TRBV18
CDR3 protein: CASSPLSGSYEQYF
CDR3 DNA: TGTGCCAGCTCACCATTAAGCGGGAGTTACGAGCAGTACTTC

clone size: once
D gene: NA
J gene: TRBJ1-1
V gene: TRBV14
CDR3 protein: CASSQDQTGLGEAFF
CDR3 DNA: TGTGCCAGCAGCCAAGACCAGACAGGCCTGGGGGAAGCTTTCTTT

clone size: few
D gene: NA
J gene: TRBJ2-4
V gene: TRBV19
CDR3 protein: CASSLQAGLAKNIQYF
CDR3 DNA: TGTGCCAGTAGTCTGCAGGCGGGATTAGCCAAAAACATTCAGTACTTC

clone size: once
D gene: TRBD2
J gene: TRBJ2-1
V gene: TRBV19
CDR3 protein: CASSSPHTTSGRANEQFF
CDR3 DNA: TGTGCCAGTTCCAGCCCGCACACGACTAGCGGGAGGGCCAATGAGCAGTTCTTC

clone size: NA
D gene: NA
J gene: TRBJ2-5
V gene: TRBV20-1
CDR3 protein: CSARRKETQYF
CDR3 DNA: TGCAGTGCTAGAAGGAAGGAGACCCAGTACTTC

clone size: NA
D gene: NA
J gene: TRBJ2-7
V gene: TRBV7-8
CDR3 protein: CASSLPRQVTYEQYF
CDR3 DNA: TGTGCCAGCAGCTTACCCCGACAGGTAACCTACGAGCAGTACTTC

clone size: NA
D gene: NA
J gene: TRBJ2-3
V gene: TRBV5-1
CDR3 protein: CASSLEVRDTQYF
CDR3 DNA: TGCGCCAGCAGCTTGGAGGTTAGAGATACGCAGTATTTT

clone size: NA
D gene: TRBD2
J gene: TRBJ2-2
V gene: TRBV5-6
CDR3 protein: CASSLRLAGATGELFF
CDR3 DNA: TGTGCCAGCAGCCTACGACTAGCGGGGGCCACCGGGGAGCTGTTTTTT

clone size: NA
D gene: TRBD1
J gene: TRBJ1-1
V gene: TRBV18
CDR3 protein: CASSRPGTEGGRNTEAFF
CDR3 DNA: TGTGCCAGCTCGCGTCCCGGGACAGAGGGGGGTAGGAACACTGAAGCTTTCTTT

clone size: few
D gene: NA
J gene: TRBJ2-2
V gene: TRBV5-4
CDR3 protein: CASSRVNTGELFF
CDR3 DNA: TGTGCCAGCAGCCGGGTCAACACCGGGGAGCTGTTTTTT

clone size: NA
D gene: NA
J gene: TRBJ2-5
V gene: TRBV9
CDR3 protein: CASSVKARQETQYF
CDR3 DNA: TGTGCCAGCAGCGTTAAAGCTCGGCAAGAGACCCAGTACTTC

clone size: few
D gene: NA
J gene: TRBJ2-1
V gene: TRBV9
CDR3 protein: CASSVVDSYNEQFF
CDR3 DNA: TGTGCCAGCAGCGTAGTGGACAGTTACAATGAGCAGTTCTTC

clone size: NA
D gene: TRBD1
J gene: TRBJ2-7
V gene: TRBV11-1
CDR3 protein: CASSQRDRGAYEQYF
CDR3 DNA: TGTGCCAGCAGCCAGAGGGACAGGGGCGCCTACGAGCAGTACTTC

clone size: NA
D gene: NA
J gene: TRBJ1-1
V gene: TRBV27
CDR3 protein: CASSLTLGGVTEAFF
CDR3 DNA: TGTGCCAGCAGTCTAACTCTGGGGGGGGTCACTGAAGCTTTCTTT

clone size: few
D gene: NA
J gene: TRBJ2-3
V gene: TRBV13
CDR3 protein: CASSLGHAGTDTQYF
CDR3 DNA: TGTGCCAGCAGCTTAGGCCACGCGGGCACAGATACGCAGTATTTT

clone size: NA
D gene: NA
J gene: TRBJ2-3
V gene: TRBV5-6
CDR3 protein: CASSWRTQVDTQYF
CDR3 DNA: TGTGCCAGCAGCTGGCGGACCCAGGTGGATACGCAGTATTTT

clone size: NA
D gene: NA
J gene: TRBJ2-7
V gene: TRBV4-3
CDR3 protein: CASSPLPSDRYEQYF
CDR3 DNA: TGCGCCAGCAGCCCTCTTCCTAGCGACCGGTACGAGCAGTACTTC

clone size: few
D gene: NA
J gene: TRBJ2-2
V gene: TRBV7-9
CDR3 protein: CASSLGSNTGELFF
CDR3 DNA: TGTGCCAGCAGCTTAGGCAGCAACACCGGGGAGCTGTTTTTT

clone size: NA
D gene: TRBD2
J gene: TRBJ2-5
V gene: TRBV10-2
CDR3 protein: CASRPGLAGGRQETQYF
CDR3 DNA: TGCGCCAGCCGACCGGGACTAGCGGGAGGTAGACAAGAGACCCAGTACTTC

clone size: NA
D gene: TRBD1
J gene: TRBJ1-2
V gene: TRBV9
CDR3 protein: CASSADRVPYGYTF
CDR3 DNA: TGTGCCAGCAGCGCGGACAGGGTCCCCTATGGCTACACCTTC

clone size: NA
D gene: NA
J gene: TRBJ2-1
V gene: TRBV15
CDR3 protein: CATSRDGYNEQFF
CDR3 DNA: TGTGCCACCAGCAGAGATGGGTACAATGAGCAGTTCTTC

clone size: NA
D gene: TRBD1
J gene: TRBJ2-1
V gene: TRBV9
CDR3 protein: CASSVVAGGNEQFF
CDR3 DNA: TGTGCCAGCAGCGTAGTCGCAGGGGGCAATGAGCAGTTCTTC

clone size: NA
D gene: NA
J gene: TRBJ2-5
V gene: TRBV9
CDR3 protein: CASSVSPGRDETQYF
CDR3 DNA: TGTGCCAGCAGCGTGTCCCCCGGGAGAGATGAGACCCAGTACTTC

clone size: NA
D gene: NA
J gene: TRBJ1-2
V gene: TRBV19
CDR3 protein: CASTVTQRGSVYGYTF
CDR3 DNA: TGTGCCAGTACAGTAACCCAACGGGGATCAGTCTATGGCTACACCTTC

clone size: NA
D gene: NA
J gene: TRBJ2-7
V gene: TRBV6-1
CDR3 protein: CASSAFRDGAYEQYF
CDR3 DNA: TGTGCCAGCAGTGCATTCCGGGACGGGGCCTACGAGCAGTACTTC

clone size: NA
D gene: NA
J gene: TRBJ2-1
V gene: TRBV5-3
CDR3 protein: CARSAEIGIRGHNEQFF
CDR3 DNA: TGTGCCAGAAGCGCTGAGATAGGGATTCGGGGTCACAATGAGCAGTTCTTC

clone size: NA
D gene: NA
J gene: TRBJ1-5
V gene: TRBV28
CDR3 protein: CASRPGAQPQHF
CDR3 DNA: TGTGCCAGCAGGCCGGGAGCTCAGCCCCAGCATTTT

clone size: NA
D gene: NA
J gene: TRBJ1-5
V gene: TRBV7-9
CDR3 protein: CASSRTDSSNQPQHF
CDR3 DNA: TGTGCCAGCAGCCGGACAGACTCTAGCAATCAGCCCCAGCATTTT

clone size: NA
D gene: NA
J gene: TRBJ2-5
V gene: TRBV9
CDR3 protein: CASSAEGAAKETQYF
CDR3 DNA: TGTGCCAGCAGCGCGGAGGGGGCAGCTAAAGAGACCCAGTACTTC

clone size: NA
D gene: NA
J gene: TRBJ2-7
V gene: TRBV29-1
CDR3 protein: CSVEDRGRRGTSYEQYF
CDR3 DNA: TGCAGCGTTGAAGATAGGGGACGGCGGGGAACCTCCTACGAGCAGTACTTC

clone size: NA
D gene: NA
J gene: TRBJ2-7
V gene: TRBV6-5
CDR3 protein: CASSRLRTYEQYF
CDR3 DNA: TGTGCCAGCAGTCGCCTACGCACCTACGAGCAGTACTTC

clone size: NA
D gene: NA
J gene: TRBJ2-7
V gene: TRBV6-5
CDR3 protein: CASREGLWPLEQYF
CDR3 DNA: TGTGCCAGCAGAGAGGGACTTTGGCCTCTCGAGCAGTACTTC

clone size: NA
D gene: TRBD1
J gene: TRBJ2-3
V gene: TRBV28
CDR3 protein: CASSFRTGGPASSTDTQYF
CDR3 DNA: TGTGCCAGCAGTTTCCGGACAGGGGGACCCGCCTCTAGCACAGATACGCAGTATTTT

clone size: NA
D gene: NA
J gene: TRBJ2-7
V gene: TRBV7-2
CDR3 protein: CASSPSYEQYF
CDR3 DNA: TGTGCCAGCAGCCCGAGCTACGAGCAGTACTTC

clone size: NA
D gene: NA
J gene: TRBJ2-2
V gene: TRBV5-1
CDR3 protein: CASSLGTEITGELFF
CDR3 DNA: TGCGCCAGCAGCCTGGGGACTGAAATCACCGGGGAGCTGTTTTTT

clone size: NA
D gene: NA
J gene: TRBJ2-7
V gene: TRBV6-1
CDR3 protein: CASSELAIRPEQYF
CDR3 DNA: TGTGCCAGCAGTGAATTGGCCATACGCCCCGAGCAGTACTTC

clone size: NA
D gene: NA
J gene: TRBJ2-3
V gene: TRBV7-3
CDR3 protein: CASSFSGSTDTQYF
CDR3 DNA: TGTGCCAGCAGCTTTTCCGGGAGCACAGATACGCAGTATTTT

clone size: once
D gene: NA
J gene: TRBJ1-4
V gene: TRBV28
CDR3 protein: CASSLVHRKLFF
CDR3 DNA: TGTGCCAGCAGCCTAGTACACCGGAAACTGTTTTTT

clone size: few
D gene: NA
J gene: TRBJ2-7
V gene: TRBV5-1
CDR3 protein: CASSSPGYEQYF
CDR3 DNA: TGCGCCAGCAGTAGCCCGGGGTACGAGCAGTACTTC

clone size: NA
D gene: NA
J gene: TRBJ1-2
V gene: TRBV10-3
CDR3 protein: CAISPEGFGYTF
CDR3 DNA: TGTGCCATCAGCCCGGAAGGGTTTGGCTACACCTTC